The rows below give T cell receptor beta chains drawn from one sample of a study of neurological immune-mediated disorders. TCRdb reprocessed the 5' RACE reads with MiXCR, giving one entry per CDR3 protein. The profile covers about 57,000 distinct CDR3 sequences, with around 10% appearing a single time and less than 8.5% taken by the ten largest. What was sequenced was PBMCs. The receptors come from a male donor with HTLV-1-associated myelopathy (HAM/TSP). Both conserved end residues are part of each CDR3. The order of the fields is D gene, V gene, J gene, clone size, CDR3 protein, CDR3 DNA. D genes are given only for firm matches. Some rows have no size entry. The others give once, few or many, or a class for an expanded clone.

>TRBD1|TRBV6-2/TRBV6-3|TRBJ1-1|many
CAGGRGLGTEAFF
TGTGCCGGAGGGAGGGGGCTCGGCACTGAAGCTTTCTTT
>-|TRBV20-1|TRBJ1-2|medium-sized
CSARDPNKNYGYTF
TGCAGTGCTAGAGATCCAAACAAAAACTATGGCTACACCTTC
>-|TRBV7-8|TRBJ2-3|many
CASSYRVRFGTDTQYF
TGTGCCAGCAGCTACAGGGTTAGGTTTGGCACAGATACGCAGTATTTT
>TRBD2|TRBV7-2|TRBJ2-1|many
CASSSVGGGYNEQFF
TGTGCCAGCAGCTCCGTCGGGGGGGGTTACAATGAGCAGTTCTTC
>-|TRBV7-9|TRBJ1-5|-
CASSRGVNQPQHF
TGTGCCAGCAGCCGAGGTGTTAATCAGCCCCAGCATTTT
>TRBD2|TRBV10-3|TRBJ2-7|few
CATAGDTGLATYEQYF
TGTGCCACAGCGGGGGACACGGGACTAGCCACCTACGAGCAGTACTTC
>-|TRBV7-9|TRBJ1-2|many
CASSLARGGSNYGYTF
TGTGCCAGCAGCTTAGCGAGGGGTGGCTCTAACTATGGCTACACCTTC
>-|TRBV18|TRBJ2-3|many
CASSLRDNTQYF
TGTGCCAGCTCATTAAGGGACAATACGCAGTATTTT
>TRBD1|TRBV6-4|TRBJ1-4|many
CASSNLDRATNEKLFF
TGTGCCAGCAGTAACCTCGACAGGGCAACTAATGAAAAACTGTTTTTT
>-|TRBV20-1|TRBJ2-7|many
CSAPSIDRRTTYEQYF
TGCAGTGCTCCATCGATCGACAGACGAACTACCTACGAGCAGTACTTC
>-|TRBV2|TRBJ2-1|many
CATTVFPSSSSYNEQFF
TGTGCCACAACAGTATTTCCCTCTTCTAGCTCCTACAATGAGCAGTTCTTC
>-|TRBV29-1|TRBJ2-7|many
CSVLTNPYEQYF
TGCAGCGTCCTCACAAACCCCTACGAGCAGTACTTC
>TRBD1|TRBV7-7|TRBJ1-2|many
CASSLSGTVYGYTF
TGTGCCAGCAGCCTATCCGGGACAGTCTATGGCTACACCTTC
>-|TRBV6-5|TRBJ2-1|many
CASSYEGRSYSEQFF
TGTGCCAGCAGTTACGAGGGTCGGAGTTATAGTGAGCAGTTCTTC
>TRBD2|TRBV7-3|TRBJ2-1|-
CASSFKTTSGGHCRNEQFF
TGTGCCAGCAGCTTTAAGACCACTAGCGGGGGCCACTGCCGCAATGAGCAGTTCTTC
>TRBD1|TRBV7-3|TRBJ1-1|few
CASSLTRGKVFLRDRRLMNTEAFF
TGTGCCAGCAGCTTAACGAGGGGGAAGGTGTTTCTCCGGGACAGGAGACTCATGAACACTGAAGCTTTCTTT
>-|TRBV6-5|TRBJ2-5|once
CASSYRVEETQYF
TGTGCCAGCAGTTACAGGGTGGAGGAGACCCAGTACTTC
>-|TRBV3-1|TRBJ1-2|few
CASSQGLLGDGYTF
TGTGCCAGCAGCCAAGGCTTGTTGGGTGATGGCTACACCTTC
>-|TRBV5-1|TRBJ2-3|many
CASSLGLFNSDTQYF
TGCGCCAGCAGCTTGGGACTTTTTAATTCGGATACGCAGTATTTT
>-|TRBV20-1|TRBJ1-1|many
CSASIGPAGTEAFF
TGCAGTGCTAGTATCGGACCGGCGGGCACTGAAGCTTTCTTT
>TRBD1|TRBV5-6|TRBJ2-1|many
CASSLGGGARNEQFF
TGTGCCAGCAGCTTGGGAGGGGGCGCGAGGAATGAGCAGTTCTTC
>TRBD2|TRBV12-3/TRBV12-4|TRBJ2-2|many
CASSLRSGGAGELFF
TGTGCCAGCAGTTTACGAAGCGGGGGGGCCGGGGAGCTGTTTTTT
>TRBD2|TRBV3-1|TRBJ2-1|many
CASRQSGTSGGFHEQFF
TGTGCCAGCAGACAATCCGGGACTAGCGGGGGATTCCATGAGCAGTTCTTC
>-|TRBV5-5|TRBJ1-2|-
CASIPDTTNYGYTF
TGTGCCAGCATCCCCGACACCACTAACTATGGCTACACCTTC
>-|TRBV5-1|TRBJ1-4|many
CASSFRDRLKGDEKLFF
TGCGCCAGCAGCTTCCGGGACCGGCTAAAGGGAGATGAAAAACTGTTTTTT
>-|TRBV6-6|TRBJ2-3|many
CASSYSRAPGDSKDTQYF
TGTGCCAGCAGTTACTCCCGGGCCCCCGGGGACTCTAAGGATACGCAGTATTTT
>-|TRBV20-1|TRBJ2-7|many
CSARVGISSFEQYF
TGCAGTGCTAGAGTGGGCATTTCCTCGTTCGAGCAGTACTTC
>-|TRBV6-5|TRBJ2-6|many
CASRVREGGANVLTF
TGTGCCAGCCGTGTAAGGGAAGGTGGGGCCAACGTCCTGACTTTC
>TRBD1|TRBV4-1|TRBJ1-5|-
CASSQLGQDNQPQHF
TGCGCCAGCAGCCAATTGGGACAGGACAATCAGCCCCAGCATTTT
>-|TRBV7-8|TRBJ2-5|large
CASPRGNQEETQYF
TGTGCCAGTCCCCGGGGGAATCAGGAAGAGACCCAGTACTTC
>-|TRBV9|TRBJ1-3|many
CASSVEPTLGNTIYF
TGTGCCAGCAGCGTAGAACCGACCTTGGGGAACACCATATATTTT
>-|TRBV20-1|TRBJ1-2|medium-sized
CSAANAGGGRGYTF
TGCAGTGCAGCTAACGCCGGGGGTGGAAGGGGCTACACCTTC
>TRBD1|TRBV6-5|TRBJ1-3|-
CASSWDSGNTIYF
TGTGCCAGCAGTTGGGACAGTGGAAACACCATATATTTT